The next 20 T cell receptor beta chains were all read from a single sample in a study of cytomegalovirus exposure and HLA in healthy donors. Generated by immunoSEQ multiplex PCR, the TCRdb table keeps only in-frame clones and is missing some. Found here are roughly 280,000 clones, 70% to 90% of them singletons; the top ten hold roughly 1%. Sequenced sample: PBMCs. The receptors were sampled from a woman aged 18-29 years in good health and CMV-seronegative.

The J gene is TRBJ1-4, the V gene TRBV5-1, with D tentatively TRBD1 (5 bases). The germline V and J ends were trimmed by 0 bases and 8 bases, with 11 bases remaining between them. Germline CDR1 SGHRS, CDR2 YFSETQ. This CDR3 is built from 14 residues. CDR3 loop: CASSLEGDGEKLFF. The CDR3 nucleotides are TGCGCCAGCAGCTTGGAAGGGGATGGGGAAAAACTGTTTTTT. The whole variable domain, remainder taken from reference TRBV5-1 and TRBJ1-4, is KAGVTQTPRYLIKTRGQQVTLSCSPISGHRSVSWYQQTPGQGLQFLFEYFSETQRNKGNFPGRFSGRQFSNSRSEMNVSTLELGDSALYLCASSLEGDGEKLFFGSGTQLSVL.

The rearrangement uses TRBV29-1 and TRBJ1-1, with D possibly being TRBD1 (6 bases). Trimming took 2 bases from V and 4 from J, leaving 11 bases between them. The CDR3 has 13 residues. The germline gives CDR1 SQVTM, CDR2 ANQGSEA. The CDR3 nucleotides read TGCAGCGTTGAAAGACAACAGGGCACTGAAGCTTTCTTT. It translates to CSVERQQGTEAFF.

The CDR3 loop reads CASSANEQYF. The CDR3 DNA reads as TGTGCCAGCAGCGCGAACGAGCAGTACTTC. V gene TRBV7-9 combines with J gene TRBJ2-7; D call uncertain. With 5 bases removed from V and 5 bases from J, the gap between germline ends came to 4 bases. The CDR3 spans 10 residues. Germline assignment: CDR1 SEHNR and CDR2 FQNEAQ (reference sequence).

This chain connects TRBV5-1 to TRBJ2-3; 9 positions match TRBD2. J lost 4 bases, V lost 0 bases, and 6 bases had no gene match. Germline CDR1 and CDR2: SGHRS and YFSETQ. The CDR3 is 16 amino acids. CDR3 protein: CASSLGSSGNPDTQYF. As DNA, the CDR3 is TGCGCCAGCAGCTTGGGGTCTAGCGGGAACCCAGATACGCAGTATTTT.

This clone was recorded at least ten times. The rearrangement joins TRBV7-2 to TRBJ2-2, with a possible D match to TRBD2 (6 bases). Germline V CDR1 and CDR2: SGHTA, FQGNSA. The CDR3 has 15 amino acids. Trimming cost V 7 bases and J 4 bases, with 16 bases left between them. CDR3 coding DNA: TGTGCCAGCACCCAATGGGGGGAGGTCACCGGGGAGCTGTTTTTT. This translates into CASTQWGEVTGELFF. Together with reference TRBV7-2 and TRBJ2-2, the CDR3 gives the full variable domain: GAGVSQSPSNKVTEKGKDVELRCDPISGHTALYWYRQSLGQGLEFLIYFQGNSAPDKSGLPSDRFSAERTGGSVSTLTIQRTQQEDSAVYLCASTQWGEVTGELFFGEGSRLTVL.

The sample holds one count of this clone. The chain has TRBV6-1 and TRBJ2-7; D unclear. With 7 bases removed from V and 3 bases from J, the gap between germline ends came to 13 bases. Germline V gives CDR1 MNHNS, CDR2 SASEGT. The CDR3 runs to 13 residues. In DNA form, the CDR3 reads TGTGCCAGCACCCCTCCCCCGGGCTACGAGCAGTACTTC. This encodes CASTPPPGYEQYF.

The CDR3 nucleotides read TGTGCCAGCAGGTCCGGGACAGGGCTTGCTCAGCCCCAGCATTTT. Amino acids: CASRSGTGLAQPQHF. This sequence joins TRBV6-1 and TRBJ1-5, with TRBD1 matching 9 bases. V was pared by 6 bases and J by 6 bases, with 9 bases of the junction left unmatched. This CDR3 comprises 15 residues. Per the germline V gene, CDR1 is MNHNS and CDR2 is SASEGT.

This clone came up a few times. The chain recombines TRBV28 with TRBJ1-2; the match to TRBD1 covers 10 bases. The CDR3 is made up of 14 amino acids. Germline assignment: CDR1 MDHEN and CDR2 SYDVKM. Germline trimming cut 4 bases from V and 7 bases from J; bases unmatched to any gene: 6. CDR3 amino acids: CASSSGTGAGGYTF. CDR3 sequence (DNA): TGTGCCAGCAGTTCCGGGACAGGGGCTGGTGGCTACACCTTC.

The J gene is TRBJ1-5, the V gene TRBV30, with D possibly being TRBD1 (5 bases). With 4 bases removed from V and 0 bases from J, the gap between germline ends came to 10 bases. Germline V gene lookup returns CDR1 GTSNPN and CDR2 SVGIG (reference sequence). This CDR3 contains 14 residues. This chain's CDR3 is CAWTGGDSNQPQHF. The CDR3 bases are TGTGCCTGGACCGGGGGGGATAGCAATCAGCCCCAGCATTTT.

The V gene is TRBV30, the J gene TRBJ2-1; the D is unclear. This CDR3 has 12 residues. Germline V gives CDR1 GTSNPN, CDR2 SVGIG (reference sequence). V was clipped by 4 bases and J by 6 bases, with 10 bases between them. The CDR3 sequence: CAWTPSGNEQFF. CDR3 coding DNA: TGTGCCTGGACCCCTTCCGGCAATGAGCAGTTCTTC.

This rearrangement joins TRBV30 to TRBJ2-7, with a tentative D call TRBD2 (5 bases). CDR1 and CDR2 (germline): GTSNPN, SVGIG (reference sequence). This CDR3 region has 12 residues. V was cut by 3 bases and J by 4 bases, with 10 bases left in between. CDR3 nucleotides: TGTGCCTGGAGCCTCGGGGTATACGAGCAGTACTTC. It is translated as CAWSLGVYEQYF.

The chain joins TRBV9 to TRBJ2-3; no clear D. There are 16 residues in the CDR3. Germline V gives CDR1 SGDLS, CDR2 YYNGEE. Between the trimmed V and J ends, which lost 0 bases and 0 bases, there was a span of 11 bases. This CDR3 reads CASSVGGSASTDTQYF. The CDR3, as DNA: TGTGCCAGCAGCGTAGGTGGCTCTGCTAGCACAGATACGCAGTATTTT.

This chain connects TRBV27 to TRBJ2-3, with 11 positions matching TRBD2. Germline values: CDR1 MNHEY, CDR2 SMNVEV (reference sequence). The CDR3 contains 19 residues. Trimming removed 5 bases from V and 0 bases from J; junction bases left unmatched: 13. The CDR3 DNA sequence: TGTGCCAGCAGTCCCAATCCGGGACTAGCGGTTCCCAGCACAGATACGCAGTATTTT. It is translated as CASSPNPGLAVPSTDTQYF.

In DNA, the CDR3 is TGTGCCAGCAGCTCTGACCGGGACAGGAATCAGCCCCAGCATTTT. This gives the protein CASSSDRDRNQPQHF. V is TRBV7-9 and J is TRBJ1-5, with 8 nucleotides matching TRBD1. Looked up from germline, CDR1 is SEHNR and CDR2 is FQNEAQ (reference sequence). The CDR3 spans 15 residues. The J segment lost 4 bases and the V segment lost 4 bases, leaving 6 bases of the junction unmatched.

This rearrangement joins TRBV15 to TRBJ2-7; D is unclear. The CDR3 totals 14 residues. CDR1 LNHNV and CDR2 YYDKDF come from the germline V gene (reference sequence). Trimming took 0 bases from V and 0 from J, leaving 6 bases between them. The chain's CDR3 is CATSRDYNSYEQYF. The CDR3, as DNA: TGTGCCACCAGCAGAGATTACAACTCCTACGAGCAGTACTTC.

The chain recombines TRBV29-1 with TRBJ1-1; weak D call: TRBD1 (5 bases). Germline V gene lookup returns CDR1 SQVTM and CDR2 ANQGSEA. Trimming left V 3 bases short and J 14 bases short, with 10 bases between. The CDR3 sequence is 9 residues long. The CDR3 loop is CSVDREGFF. DNA for the CDR3: TGCAGCGTTGACAGGGAGGGCTTCTTT.

This chain joins TRBV10-3 and TRBJ2-7, with 12 nucleotides matching TRBD1. The junction had 6 bases not matched to a gene; V was cut back by 6 bases and J by 6 bases. The germline V gene encodes CDR1 ENHRY and CDR2 SYGVKD. The CDR3 is made up of 14 amino acids. CDR3 nucleotides: TGTGCCATCAGGCCCGGGACAGGGGGCGCCGAGCAGTACTTC. It yields the protein CAIRPGTGGAEQYF.

V usage is TRBV2 and J usage is TRBJ1-1, with 8 bases fitting TRBD1. The CDR3 has 13 residues. Germline CDR1 and CDR2: SNHLY and FYNNEI. The J segment lost 10 bases and the V segment lost 3 bases, leaving 7 bases of the junction unmatched. CDR3 in amino acids: CASSEQGALGAFF. The DNA of the CDR3 is TGTGCCAGCAGTGAGCAGGGGGCGCTTGGAGCTTTCTTT.

The chain is built from TRBV7-9 and TRBJ2-2; 10 bases are a match to TRBD1. This CDR3 has 15 residues. Germline values: CDR1 SEHNR, CDR2 FQNEAQ (reference sequence). V shed 1 base and J 6 bases; nucleotides not matched to a gene: 2. CDR3 loop: CASSLGTGGPGELFF. In DNA, the CDR3 is TGTGCCAGCAGCTTAGGGACAGGGGGGCCCGGGGAGCTGTTTTTT.

The CDR3 is CASSLSPGAYGYTF. The CDR3 coding sequence is TGTGCCAGCAGTTTATCCCCAGGGGCCTATGGCTACACCTTC. The chain recombines TRBV27 with TRBJ1-2; D is possibly TRBD1 (6 bases). The germline V and J ends were trimmed by 0 bases and 4 bases, with 9 bases remaining between them. The germline gives CDR1 MNHEY, CDR2 SMNVEV (reference sequence). The CDR3 covers 14 residues.